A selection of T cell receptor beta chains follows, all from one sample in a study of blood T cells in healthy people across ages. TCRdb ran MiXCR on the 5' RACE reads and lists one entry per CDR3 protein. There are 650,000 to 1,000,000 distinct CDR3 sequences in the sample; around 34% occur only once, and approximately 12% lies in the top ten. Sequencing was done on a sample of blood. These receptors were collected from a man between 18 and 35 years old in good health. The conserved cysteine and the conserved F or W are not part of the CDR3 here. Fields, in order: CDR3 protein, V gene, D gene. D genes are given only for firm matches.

CDR3: ASSSSRGGY
V: TRBV28
D: .

CDR3: ASGLVGFYNEQF
V: TRBV12-5
D: .

CDR3: AVSEGVGPPYEQY
V: TRBV10-3
D: .

CDR3: ASSRQTWTGETQY
V: TRBV12-3/TRBV12-4
D: TRBD1

CDR3: ASSTTPYTEAF
V: TRBV9
D: .

CDR3: AISPREGTETF
V: TRBV10-3
D: .

CDR3: ASSPNSQGAEAF
V: TRBV18
D: .

CDR3: ASTDEPYGYT
V: TRBV28
D: .

CDR3: AGSQLLSTGELF
V: TRBV7-2
D: .

CDR3: ASSFNLGQEKLF
V: TRBV3-1
D: .

CDR3: SARTIGYGYT
V: TRBV20-1
D: .

CDR3: ASSTPQGQDPYNEQF
V: TRBV27
D: TRBD1

CDR3: ASRVDGMDYGYT
V: TRBV12-3/TRBV12-4
D: .

CDR3: ASSPNLGQHENTEAF
V: TRBV12-3/TRBV12-4
D: .

CDR3: ASSRQGLNAEAF
V: TRBV14
D: .

CDR3: ASSRQDNQPQH
V: TRBV9
D: .

CDR3: AISETDNYGYT
V: TRBV10-3
D: .

CDR3: ASSYSERDRGGTETQY
V: TRBV6-5
D: TRBD1

CDR3: ASSLRGPTRTTEQY
V: TRBV27
D: .

CDR3: ATGPLYQETQY
V: TRBV11-2
D: .

CDR3: ASRAIGETQY
V: TRBV12-3/TRBV12-4
D: .

CDR3: ASSTEAWNTYEQY
V: TRBV7-2
D: .

CDR3: ASSFGDYRSTDTQY
V: TRBV5-1
D: TRBD2

CDR3: ASTATSGRFDEQF
V: TRBV2
D: TRBD2

CDR3: ASSFGLGPNTEAF
V: TRBV7-9
D: .

CDR3: ASSQDLGGILVYNEQF
V: TRBV4-1
D: .

CDR3: SAAGPSINYGYI
V: TRBV20-1
D: .

CDR3: ASSLTSGQSSYNEQF
V: TRBV5-1
D: TRBD2